This T cell receptor beta chain appears in the sequencing data of a study of response to subunit inactivated influenza vaccine. Study observations and caveats: Researchers suggested that each seasonal influenza vaccination recruits few new T cells.

This clonotype was seen more than once but under ten times. Its cognate antigen is unknown. One entry per CDR3 protein, called by TCRdb with MiXCR from the RT-PCR reads. The sample includes about 830,000 distinct CDR3 sequences, 18% of them seen just once. The CDR3 loop spans 15 amino acids. Germline V gene sequence: CDR1 DFQATT, CDR2 SNEGSKA (reference sequence). After removal of 3 bases from V and 1 base from J, the junction contained 4 bases not matched to a gene. The V and J genes are TRBV20-1 and TRBJ2-7, with TRBD2 matching over 12 bases. This receptor was taken from a man aged 45 to 65 who received an inactivated influenza vaccine. The sequencing used PBMCs from blood, collected roughly 5 days after vaccination. CDR3 amino acids: CSASGLAGHSYEQYF. In nucleotides, the CDR3 is TGCAGTGCTAGCGGACTAGCGGGACATTCCTACGAGCAGTACTTC.